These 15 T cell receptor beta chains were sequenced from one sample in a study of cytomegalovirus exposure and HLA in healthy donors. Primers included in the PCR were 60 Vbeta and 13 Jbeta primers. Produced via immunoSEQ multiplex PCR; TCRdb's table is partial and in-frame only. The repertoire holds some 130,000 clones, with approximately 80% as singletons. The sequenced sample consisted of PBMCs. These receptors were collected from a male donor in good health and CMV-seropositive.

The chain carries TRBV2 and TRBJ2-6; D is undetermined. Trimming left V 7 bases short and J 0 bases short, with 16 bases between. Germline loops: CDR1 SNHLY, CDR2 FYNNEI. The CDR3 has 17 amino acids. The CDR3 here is CASKRRGANSGANVLTF. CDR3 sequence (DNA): TGTGCCAGCAAACGAAGAGGTGCTAACTCTGGGGCCAACGTCCTGACTTTC.

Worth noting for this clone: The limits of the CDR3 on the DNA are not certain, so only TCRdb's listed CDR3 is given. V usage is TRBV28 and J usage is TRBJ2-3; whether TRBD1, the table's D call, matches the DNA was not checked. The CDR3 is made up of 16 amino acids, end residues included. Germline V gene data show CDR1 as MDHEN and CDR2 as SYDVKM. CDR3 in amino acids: CASSSSGQASTDTQYF.

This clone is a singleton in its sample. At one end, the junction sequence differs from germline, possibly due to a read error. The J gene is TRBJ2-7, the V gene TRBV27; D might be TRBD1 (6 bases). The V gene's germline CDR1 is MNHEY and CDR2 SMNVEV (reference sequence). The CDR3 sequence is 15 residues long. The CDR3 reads CVSSFGQGHSYEQYF. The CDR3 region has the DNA TGTGTCAGCAGTTTCGGGCAGGGGCACTCCTACGAGCAGTACTTC.

As DNA, the CDR3 is TGTGCCAGCAGCGGAGCGGGAGGGCCGCAGGGGACAGATACGCAGTATTTT. Its translation is CASSGAGGPQGTDTQYF. The chain recombines TRBV7-3 with TRBJ2-3, with 10 bases aligning to TRBD2. Germline CDR1 SGHTA, CDR2 FQGTGA. V gave up 5 bases and J gave up 3 bases; unmatched junction bases: 11. The CDR3 spans 17 residues.

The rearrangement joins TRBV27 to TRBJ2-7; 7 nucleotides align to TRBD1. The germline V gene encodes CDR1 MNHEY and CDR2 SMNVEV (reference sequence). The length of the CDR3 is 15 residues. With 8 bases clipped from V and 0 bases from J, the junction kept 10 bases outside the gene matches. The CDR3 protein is CASARKGQSSYEQYF. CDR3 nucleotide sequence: TGTGCCAGCGCTCGTAAGGGACAGTCCTCCTACGAGCAGTACTTC.

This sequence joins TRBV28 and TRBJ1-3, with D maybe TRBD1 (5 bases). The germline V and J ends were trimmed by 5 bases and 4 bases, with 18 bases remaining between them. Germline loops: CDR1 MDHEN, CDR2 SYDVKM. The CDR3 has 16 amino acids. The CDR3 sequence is CASSIPRDLRGNTIYF. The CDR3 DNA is TGTGCCAGCAGTATCCCCAGGGATTTAAGGGGAAACACCATATATTTT. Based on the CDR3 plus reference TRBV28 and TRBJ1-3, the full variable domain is DVKVTQSSRYLVKRTGEKVFLECVQDMDHENMFWYRQDPGLGLRLIYFSYDVKMKEKGDIPEGYSVSREKKERFSLILESASTNQTSMYLCASSIPRDLRGNTIYFGEGSWLTVV.

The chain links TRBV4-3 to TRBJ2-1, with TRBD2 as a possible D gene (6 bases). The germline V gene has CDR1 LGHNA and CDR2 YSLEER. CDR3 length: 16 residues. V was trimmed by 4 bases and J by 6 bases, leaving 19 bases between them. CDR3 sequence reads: CASSRGDGGKGNEQFF. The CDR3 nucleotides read TGCGCCAGCAGCCGGGGGGACGGGGGTAAGGGCAATGAGCAGTTCTTC.

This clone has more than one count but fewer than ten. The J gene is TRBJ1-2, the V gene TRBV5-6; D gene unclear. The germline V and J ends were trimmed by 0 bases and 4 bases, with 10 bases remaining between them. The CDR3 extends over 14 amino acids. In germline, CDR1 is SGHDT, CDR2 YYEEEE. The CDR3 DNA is TGTGCCAGCAGCTTGGGAGGGCTTGGCTATGGCTACACCTTC. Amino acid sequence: CASSLGGLGYGYTF. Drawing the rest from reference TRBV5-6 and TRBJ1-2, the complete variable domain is DAGVTQSPTHLIKTRGQQVTLRCSPKSGHDTVSWYQQALGQGPQFIFQYYEEEERQRGNFPDRFSGHQFPNYSSELNVNALLLGDSALYLCASSLGGLGYGYTFGSGTRLTVV.

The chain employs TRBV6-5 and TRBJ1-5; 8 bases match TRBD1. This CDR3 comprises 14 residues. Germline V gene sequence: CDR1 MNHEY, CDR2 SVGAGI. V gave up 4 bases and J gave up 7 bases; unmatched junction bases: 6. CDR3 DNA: TGTGCCAGCAGTTCCGGACAGGGATTCCAGCCCCAGCATTTT. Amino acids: CASSSGQGFQPQHF.

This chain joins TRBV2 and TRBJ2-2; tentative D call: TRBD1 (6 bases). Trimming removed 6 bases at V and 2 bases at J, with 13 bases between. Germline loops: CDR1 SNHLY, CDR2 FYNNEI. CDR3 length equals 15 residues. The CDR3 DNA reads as TGTGCCAGCAGCTCCGGGACACCTAACACCGGGGAGCTGTTTTTT. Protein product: CASSSGTPNTGELFF.

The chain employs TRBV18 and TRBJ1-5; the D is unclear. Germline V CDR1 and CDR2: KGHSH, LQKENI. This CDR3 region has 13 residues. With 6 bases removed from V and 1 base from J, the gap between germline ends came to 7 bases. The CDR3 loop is CASSAQSNQPQHF. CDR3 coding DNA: TGTGCCAGCTCCGCACAGAGCAATCAGCCCCAGCATTTT.

DNA of the CDR3: TGCAGCGTTGACCGTCAAGAGACCCAGTACTTC. Translated, it gives CSVDRQETQYF. The chain uses TRBV29-1 and TRBJ2-5; no firm D call. The CDR3 consists of 11 residues. In germline, CDR1 is SQVTM, CDR2 ANQGSEA. V dropped 3 bases and J dropped 2 bases, with 4 bases sitting between them.

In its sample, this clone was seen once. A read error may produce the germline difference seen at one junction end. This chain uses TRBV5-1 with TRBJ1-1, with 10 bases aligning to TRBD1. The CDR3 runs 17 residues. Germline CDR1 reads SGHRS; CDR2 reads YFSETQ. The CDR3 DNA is TGCGCCGGCAGCCCAGGGACAGGGGCAAGAAGGTACACTGAAGCTTTCTTT. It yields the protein CAGSPGTGARRYTEAFF.

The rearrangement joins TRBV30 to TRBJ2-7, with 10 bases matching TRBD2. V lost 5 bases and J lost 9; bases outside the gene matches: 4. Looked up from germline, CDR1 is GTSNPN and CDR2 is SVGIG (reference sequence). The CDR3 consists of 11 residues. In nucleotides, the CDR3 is TGTGCCTGGGTACAGCGGGAGGGGCAGTACTTC. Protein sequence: CAWVQREGQYF.

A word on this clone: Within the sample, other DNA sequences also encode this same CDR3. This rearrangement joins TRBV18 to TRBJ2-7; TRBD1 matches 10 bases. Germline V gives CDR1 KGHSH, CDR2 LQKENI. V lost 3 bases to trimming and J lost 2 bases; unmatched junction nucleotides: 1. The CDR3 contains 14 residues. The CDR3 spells CASSPGTGAYEQYF. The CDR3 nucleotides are TGTGCCAGCTCACCCGGGACAGGGGCCTACGAGCAGTACTTC.